This T cell receptor (beta chain) was obtained from a study of blood T cell repertoires in COVID-19. Study overall: Both acute and convalescent COVID-19 samples were obtained from the United States, Italy and Spain. Nucleic acid was either cDNA or gDNA, and it came from T cells, B-cell-depleted T cells, or PBMCs.

This clone was counted between two and nine times. The length of the CDR3 is 15 residues. V shed 9 bases and J 4 bases; nucleotides not matched to a gene: 11. Per germline, CDR1 SNHLY and CDR2 FYNNEI. Source study methods: By means of reference gene primer amplification, nucleated cell counts were estimated. The table came from immunoSEQ multiplex PCR; TCRdb's copy has only in-frame clones and leaves some out. The V and J calls and clone size come from that table; D and trimming were worked out from the DNA. The sample lists about 270,000 clones; around 81% were seen once. The sample was peripheral blood. The receptor comes from an older woman with active or convalescent COVID-19. The genes are TRBV2 and TRBJ2-3; TRBD1 aligns across 9 bases. The CDR3 reads CASIQGAVGADTQYF. The DNA for the CDR3 is TGTGCCAGTATACAGGGGGCCGTAGGGGCAGATACGCAGTATTTT. The whole variable domain, filled in from reference TRBV2 and TRBJ2-3, reads EPEVTQTPSHQVTQMGQEVILRCVPISNHLYFYWYRQILGQKVEFLVSFYNNEISEKSEIFDDQFSVERPDGSNFTLKIRSTKLEDSAMYFCASIQGAVGADTQYFGPGTRLTVL.